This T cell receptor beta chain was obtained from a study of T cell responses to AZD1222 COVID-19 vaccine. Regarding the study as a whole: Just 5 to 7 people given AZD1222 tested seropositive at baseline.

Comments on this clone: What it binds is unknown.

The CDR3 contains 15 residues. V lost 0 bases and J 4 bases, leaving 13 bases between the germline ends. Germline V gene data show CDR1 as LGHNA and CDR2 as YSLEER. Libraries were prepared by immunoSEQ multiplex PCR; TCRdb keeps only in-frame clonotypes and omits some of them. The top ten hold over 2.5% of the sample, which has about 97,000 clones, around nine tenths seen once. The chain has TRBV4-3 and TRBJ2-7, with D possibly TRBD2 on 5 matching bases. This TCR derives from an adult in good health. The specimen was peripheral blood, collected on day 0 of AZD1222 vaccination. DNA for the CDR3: TGCGCCAGCAGCCAAGATATTCGGGGTATATACGAGCAGTACTTC. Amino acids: CASSQDIRGIYEQYF.